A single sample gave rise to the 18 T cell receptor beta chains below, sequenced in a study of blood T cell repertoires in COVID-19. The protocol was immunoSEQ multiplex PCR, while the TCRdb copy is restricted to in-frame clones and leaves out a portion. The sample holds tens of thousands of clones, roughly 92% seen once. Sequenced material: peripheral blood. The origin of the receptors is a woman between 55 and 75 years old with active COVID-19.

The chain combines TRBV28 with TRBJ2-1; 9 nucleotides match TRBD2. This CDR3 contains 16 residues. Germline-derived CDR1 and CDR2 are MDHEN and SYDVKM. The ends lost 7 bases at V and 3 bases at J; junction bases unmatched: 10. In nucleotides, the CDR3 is TGTGCCAGCAAGGGGCGGGAGGGGAAGAACTACAATGAGCAGTTCTTC. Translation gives CASKGREGKNYNEQFF.

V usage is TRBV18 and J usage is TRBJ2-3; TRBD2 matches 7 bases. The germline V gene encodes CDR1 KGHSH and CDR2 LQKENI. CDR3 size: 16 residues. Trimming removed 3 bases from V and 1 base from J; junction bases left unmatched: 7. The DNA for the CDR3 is TGTGCCAGCTCACCTAGGGCGGCGGGGGGCACAGATACGCAGTATTTT. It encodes CASSPRAAGGTDTQYF. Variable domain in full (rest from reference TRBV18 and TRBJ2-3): NAGVMQNPRHLVRRRGQEARLRCSPMKGHSHVYWYRQLPEEGLKFMVYLQKENIIDESGMPKERFSAEFPKEGPSILRIQQVVRGDSAAYFCASSPRAAGGTDTQYFGPGTRLTVL.

CDR3 protein: CASSFSGGGKYGTEAFF. CDR3 in DNA: TGTGCCAGCAGCTTCAGTGGGGGGGGGAAGTATGGCACTGAAGCTTTCTTT. This rearrangement joins TRBV13 to TRBJ1-1, with a possible D match to TRBD1 (5 bases). The germline V gene has CDR1 PRHDT and CDR2 FYEKMQ (reference sequence). V was trimmed by 3 bases and J by 4 bases, leaving 21 bases between them. CDR3 size: 17 residues.

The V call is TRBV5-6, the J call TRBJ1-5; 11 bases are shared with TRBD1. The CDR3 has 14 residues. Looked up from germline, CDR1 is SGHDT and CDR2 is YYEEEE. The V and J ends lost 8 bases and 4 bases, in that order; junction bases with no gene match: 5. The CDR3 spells CARGRDRGNQPQHF. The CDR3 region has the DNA TGTGCCAGAGGGCGGGACAGGGGGAATCAGCCCCAGCATTTT.

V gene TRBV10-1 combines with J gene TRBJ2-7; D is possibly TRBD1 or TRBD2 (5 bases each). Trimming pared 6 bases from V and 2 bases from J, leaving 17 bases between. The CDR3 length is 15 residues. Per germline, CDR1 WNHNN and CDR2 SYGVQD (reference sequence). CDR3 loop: CASREDITATYEQYF. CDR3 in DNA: TGCGCCAGCAGGGAGGACATTACGGCGACCTACGAGCAGTACTTC.

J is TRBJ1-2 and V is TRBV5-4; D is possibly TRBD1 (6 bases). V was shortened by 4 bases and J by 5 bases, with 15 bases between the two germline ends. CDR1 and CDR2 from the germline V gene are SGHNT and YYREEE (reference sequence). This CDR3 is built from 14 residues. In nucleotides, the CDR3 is TGTGCCAGCAGCATCGACAGGATCGGTTATGGCTACACCTTC. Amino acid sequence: CASSIDRIGYGYTF.

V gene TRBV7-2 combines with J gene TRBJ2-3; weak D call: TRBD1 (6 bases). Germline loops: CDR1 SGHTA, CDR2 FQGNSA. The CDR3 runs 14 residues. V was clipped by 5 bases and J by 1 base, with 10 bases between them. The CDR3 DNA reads TGTGCCAGCAGCACCCGGACAGGCACAGATACGCAGTATTTT. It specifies CASSTRTGTDTQYF.

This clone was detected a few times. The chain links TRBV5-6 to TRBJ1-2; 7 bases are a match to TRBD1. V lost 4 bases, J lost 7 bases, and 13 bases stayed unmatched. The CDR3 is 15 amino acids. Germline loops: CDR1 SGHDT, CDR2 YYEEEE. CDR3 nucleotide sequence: TGTGCCAGCAGCCGTGGCCTCCAGGGGGGCTTTGGCTACACCTTC. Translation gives CASSRGLQGGFGYTF.

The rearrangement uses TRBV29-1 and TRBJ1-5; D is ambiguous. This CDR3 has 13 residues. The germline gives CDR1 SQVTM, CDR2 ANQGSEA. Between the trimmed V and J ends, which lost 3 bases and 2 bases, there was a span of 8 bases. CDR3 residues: CSVDPGGNQPQHF. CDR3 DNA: TGCAGCGTTGATCCCGGGGGCAATCAGCCCCAGCATTTT.

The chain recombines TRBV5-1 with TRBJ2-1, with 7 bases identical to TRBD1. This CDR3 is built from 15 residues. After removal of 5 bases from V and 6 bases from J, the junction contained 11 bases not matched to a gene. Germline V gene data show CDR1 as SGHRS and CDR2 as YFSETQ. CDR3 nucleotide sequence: TGCGCCAGCAGTTCGGGACAGACTATAGGCAATGAGCAGTTCTTC. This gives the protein CASSSGQTIGNEQFF. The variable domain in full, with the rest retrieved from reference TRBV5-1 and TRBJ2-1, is KAGVTQTPRYLIKTRGQQVTLSCSPISGHRSVSWYQQTPGQGLQFLFEYFSETQRNKGNFPGRFSGRQFSNSRSEMNVSTLELGDSALYLCASSSGQTIGNEQFFGPGTRLTVL.

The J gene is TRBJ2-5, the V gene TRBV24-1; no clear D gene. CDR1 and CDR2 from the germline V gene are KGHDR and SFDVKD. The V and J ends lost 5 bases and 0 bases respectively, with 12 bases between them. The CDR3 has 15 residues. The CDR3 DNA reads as TGTGCCACCAGTGGCTCCGCCGAGTACCAAGAGACCCAGTACTTC. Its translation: CATSGSAEYQETQYF.

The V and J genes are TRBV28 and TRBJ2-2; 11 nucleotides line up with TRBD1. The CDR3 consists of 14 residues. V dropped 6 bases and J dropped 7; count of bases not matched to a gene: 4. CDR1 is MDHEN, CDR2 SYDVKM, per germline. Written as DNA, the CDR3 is TGTGCCAGCAGGGGACAGGGGGTTATCGGGGAGCTGTTTTTT. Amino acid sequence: CASRGQGVIGELFF.

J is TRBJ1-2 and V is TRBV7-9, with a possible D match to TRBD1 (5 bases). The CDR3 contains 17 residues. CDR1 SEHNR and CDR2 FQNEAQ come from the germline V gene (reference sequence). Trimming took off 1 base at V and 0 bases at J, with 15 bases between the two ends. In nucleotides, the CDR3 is TGTGCCAGCAGCTTAGAAGACAGACTTGCTGCTAACTATGGCTACACCTTC. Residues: CASSLEDRLAANYGYTF.

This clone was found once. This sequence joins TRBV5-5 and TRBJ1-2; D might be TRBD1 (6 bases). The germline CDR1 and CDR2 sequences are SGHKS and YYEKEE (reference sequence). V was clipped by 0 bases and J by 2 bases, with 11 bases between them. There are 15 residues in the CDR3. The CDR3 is CASSLVQGINYGYTF. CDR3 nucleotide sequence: TGTGCCAGCAGCTTGGTACAGGGAATCAACTATGGCTACACCTTC.

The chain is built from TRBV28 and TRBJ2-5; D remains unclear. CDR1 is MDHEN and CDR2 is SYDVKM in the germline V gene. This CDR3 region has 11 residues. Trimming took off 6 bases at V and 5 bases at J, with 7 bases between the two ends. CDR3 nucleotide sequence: TGTGCCAGCAGCCGCCGGGAGACCCAGTACTTC. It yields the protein CASSRRETQYF.

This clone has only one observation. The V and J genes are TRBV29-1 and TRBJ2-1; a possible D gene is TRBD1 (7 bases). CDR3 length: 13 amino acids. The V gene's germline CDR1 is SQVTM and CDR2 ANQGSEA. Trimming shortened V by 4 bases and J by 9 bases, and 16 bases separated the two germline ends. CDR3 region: CSVGAGGSGEQFF. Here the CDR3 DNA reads TGCAGCGTTGGGGCAGGGGGGAGCGGTGAGCAGTTCTTC.

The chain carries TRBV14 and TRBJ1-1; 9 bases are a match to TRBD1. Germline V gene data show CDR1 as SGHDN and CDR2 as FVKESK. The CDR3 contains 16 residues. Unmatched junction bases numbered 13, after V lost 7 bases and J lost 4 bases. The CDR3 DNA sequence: TGTGCCAGCAATGGACAGGGGATTTCCTTCCCCACTGAAGCTTTCTTT. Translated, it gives CASNGQGISFPTEAFF.

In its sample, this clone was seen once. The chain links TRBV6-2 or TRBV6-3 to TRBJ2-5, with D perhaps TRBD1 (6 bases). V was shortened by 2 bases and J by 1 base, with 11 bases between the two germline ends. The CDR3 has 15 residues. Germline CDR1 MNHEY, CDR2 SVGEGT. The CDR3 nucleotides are TGTGCCAGCAGTTACCTCGGGACACCCCAAGAGACCCAGTACTTC. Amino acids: CASSYLGTPQETQYF.